The 6 T cell receptor beta chains presented below share a single source sample, sequenced in a study. Produced via immunoSEQ multiplex PCR; TCRdb's table is partial and in-frame only. There are 45,000 to 60,000 clones in the sample; approximately 95% occur only once, and about 10% lies in the top ten. Sequencing was carried out using PBMCs. All receptors derive from a man in his forties with rheumatoid arthritis.

The V and J genes are TRBV28 and TRBJ2-2; D gene uncertain. Trimming removed 5 bases at V and 6 bases at J, with 10 bases between. In germline, CDR1 is MDHEN, CDR2 SYDVKM. The CDR3 has 13 residues. CDR3 coding DNA: TGTGCCAGCAGTCCTGGCTTATCCGGGGAGCTGTTTTTT. Amino acid sequence: CASSPGLSGELFF.

The chain joins TRBV7-6 to TRBJ2-7; 7 bases align to TRBD1. Germline CDR1 SGHVS, CDR2 FNYEAQ. With 2 bases clipped from V and 3 bases from J, the junction kept 10 bases outside the gene matches. The CDR3 runs 16 residues. This CDR3 reads CASSLTGTETFYEQYF. The CDR3 nucleotides are TGTGCCAGCAGCTTAACCGGGACAGAGACCTTCTACGAGCAGTACTTC.

The CDR3 sequence is CASSLPNSPLHF. CDR3 coding DNA: TGTGCCAGCAGCCTTCCAAATTCACCCCTCCACTTT. The chain employs TRBV7-8 and TRBJ1-6; D is unresolved. CDR3 length equals 12 residues. V lost 5 bases to trimming and J lost 7 bases, with 6 bases between them. Germline V lookup: CDR1 SGHVS, CDR2 FQNEAQ.

J is TRBJ1-1 and V is TRBV30, with a weak D call TRBD1 (5 bases). The V gene lost 4 bases and the J gene lost 3 bases, with 12 bases spanning the gap. CDR3 length equals 13 residues. Germline CDR1 GTSNPN, CDR2 SVGIG (reference sequence). The CDR3 coding sequence is TGTGCCTGGACTCTTGAGGGGTACACTGAAGCTTTCTTT. This codes for CAWTLEGYTEAFF.

This rearrangement joins TRBV12-5 to TRBJ1-1; D perhaps matches TRBD1 (5 bases). Between the trimmed V and J ends, which lost 7 bases and 3 bases, there was a span of 18 bases. This CDR3 comprises 15 residues. Germline V gene lookup returns CDR1 LGHNT and CDR2 FRNRAP. The CDR3 DNA follows: TGTGCTAGTGCGGGGGAAAGGGCATCAGACACTGAAGCTTTCTTT. The encoded protein is CASAGERASDTEAFF.

This clone was recorded once. The CDR3 sequence: CASSYARGTTEAFF. CDR3 in DNA: TGTGCCAGCAGTTACGCCAGGGGGACTACTGAAGCTTTCTTT. The chain recombines TRBV6-5 with TRBJ1-1; 7 nucleotides line up with TRBD1. The CDR3 extends over 14 amino acids. Trimming cost V 2 bases and J 5 bases; bases outside gene matches: 5. The germline CDR1 and CDR2 sequences are MNHEY and SVGAGI.